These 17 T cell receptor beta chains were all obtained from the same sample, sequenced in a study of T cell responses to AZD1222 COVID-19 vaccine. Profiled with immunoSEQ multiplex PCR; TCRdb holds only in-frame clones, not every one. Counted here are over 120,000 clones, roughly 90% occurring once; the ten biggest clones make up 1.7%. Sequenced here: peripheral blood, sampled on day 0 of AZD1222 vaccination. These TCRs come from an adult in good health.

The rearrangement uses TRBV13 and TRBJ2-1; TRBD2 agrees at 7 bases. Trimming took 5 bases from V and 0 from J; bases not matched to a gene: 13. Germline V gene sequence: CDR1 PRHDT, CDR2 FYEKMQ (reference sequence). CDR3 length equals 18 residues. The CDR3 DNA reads TGTGCCAGCAGCAGGGGACTACACCTACCAAGCTCCTACAATGAGCAGTTCTTC. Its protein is CASSRGLHLPSSYNEQFF.

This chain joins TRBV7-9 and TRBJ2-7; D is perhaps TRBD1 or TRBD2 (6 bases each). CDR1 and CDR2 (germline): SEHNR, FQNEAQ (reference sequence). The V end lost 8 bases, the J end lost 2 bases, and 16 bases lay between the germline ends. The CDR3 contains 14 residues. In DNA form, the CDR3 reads TGTGCCAGCGGTAGGGGGGACACAACCTACGAGCAGTACTTC. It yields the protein CASGRGDTTYEQYF.

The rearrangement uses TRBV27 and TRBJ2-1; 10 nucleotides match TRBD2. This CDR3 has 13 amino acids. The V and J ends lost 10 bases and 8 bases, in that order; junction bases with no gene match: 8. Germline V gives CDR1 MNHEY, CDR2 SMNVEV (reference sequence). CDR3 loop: CATSSGSTHEQFF. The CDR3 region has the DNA TGTGCCACCTCTAGCGGGAGCACGCATGAGCAGTTCTTC.

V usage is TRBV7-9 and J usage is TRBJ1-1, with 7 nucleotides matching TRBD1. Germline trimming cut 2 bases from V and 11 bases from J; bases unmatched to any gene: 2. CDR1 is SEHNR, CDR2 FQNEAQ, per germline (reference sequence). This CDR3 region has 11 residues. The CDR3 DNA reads TGTGCCAGCAGCTTAACAGGGGATGCTTTCTTT. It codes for CASSLTGDAFF.

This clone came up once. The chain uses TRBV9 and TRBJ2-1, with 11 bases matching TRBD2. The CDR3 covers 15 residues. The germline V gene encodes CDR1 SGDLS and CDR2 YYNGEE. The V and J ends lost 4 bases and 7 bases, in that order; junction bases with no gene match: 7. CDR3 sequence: CASSPQGLAANEQFF. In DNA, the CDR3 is TGTGCCAGCAGCCCCCAGGGACTAGCGGCAAATGAGCAGTTCTTC.

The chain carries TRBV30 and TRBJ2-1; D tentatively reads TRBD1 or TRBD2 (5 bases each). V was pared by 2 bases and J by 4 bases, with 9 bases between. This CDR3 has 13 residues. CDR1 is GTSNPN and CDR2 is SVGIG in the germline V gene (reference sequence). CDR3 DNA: TGTGCCTGGAGTTGGGACCTATACAATGAGCAGTTCTTC. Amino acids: CAWSWDLYNEQFF.

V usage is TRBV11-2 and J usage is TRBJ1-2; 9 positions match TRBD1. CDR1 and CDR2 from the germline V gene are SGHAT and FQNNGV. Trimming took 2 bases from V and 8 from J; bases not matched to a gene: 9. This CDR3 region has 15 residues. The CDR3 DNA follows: TGTGCCAGCAGCTTATCCGGGACAGGGACTCTCGGCTACACCTTC. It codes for CASSLSGTGTLGYTF.

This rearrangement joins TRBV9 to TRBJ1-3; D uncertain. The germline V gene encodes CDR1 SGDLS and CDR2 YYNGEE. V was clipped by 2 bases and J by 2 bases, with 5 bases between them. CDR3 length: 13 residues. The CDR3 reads CASSVGTGNTIYF. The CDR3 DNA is TGTGCCAGCAGCGTGGGGACTGGAAACACCATATATTTT.

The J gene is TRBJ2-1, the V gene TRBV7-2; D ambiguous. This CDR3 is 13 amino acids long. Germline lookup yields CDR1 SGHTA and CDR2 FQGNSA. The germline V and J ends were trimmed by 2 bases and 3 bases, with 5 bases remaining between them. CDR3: CASSLTIYNEQFF. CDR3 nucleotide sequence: TGTGCCAGCAGCTTAACTATCTACAATGAGCAGTTCTTC.

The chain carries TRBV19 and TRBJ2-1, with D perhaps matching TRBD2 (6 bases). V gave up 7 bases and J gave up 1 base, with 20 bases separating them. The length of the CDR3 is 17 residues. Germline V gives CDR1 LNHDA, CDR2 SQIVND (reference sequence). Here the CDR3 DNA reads TGTGCCAGTAAGAGCCTTAGGAGGGATGCGTCCTACAATGAGCAGTTCTTC. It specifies CASKSLRRDASYNEQFF.

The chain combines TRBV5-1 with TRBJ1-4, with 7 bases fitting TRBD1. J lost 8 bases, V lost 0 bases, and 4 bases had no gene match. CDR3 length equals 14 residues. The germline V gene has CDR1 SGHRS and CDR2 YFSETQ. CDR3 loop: CASSLDRGGEKLFF. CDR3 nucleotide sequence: TGCGCCAGCAGCTTGGACAGGGGAGGGGAAAAACTGTTTTTT. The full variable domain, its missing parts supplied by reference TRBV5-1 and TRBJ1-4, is KAGVTQTPRYLIKTRGQQVTLSCSPISGHRSVSWYQQTPGQGLQFLFEYFSETQRNKGNFPGRFSGRQFSNSRSEMNVSTLELGDSALYLCASSLDRGGEKLFFGSGTQLSVL.

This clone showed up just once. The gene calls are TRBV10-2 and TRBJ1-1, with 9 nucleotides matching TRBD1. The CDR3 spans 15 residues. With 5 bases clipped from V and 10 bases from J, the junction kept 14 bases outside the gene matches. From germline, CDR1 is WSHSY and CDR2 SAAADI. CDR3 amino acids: CASSPSPGTGIRAFF. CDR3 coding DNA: TGCGCCAGCAGTCCTTCACCCGGGACAGGGATAAGAGCTTTCTTT.

The DNA of the CDR3 is TGTGCCAGCAGCTTGGCTCGGGCAGGTTATACCTACGAGCAGTACTTC. Protein sequence: CASSLARAGYTYEQYF. This sequence joins TRBV5-4 and TRBJ2-7; the D is unclear. The CDR3 is 16 amino acids. Trimming shortened V by 0 bases and J by 2 bases, and 15 bases separated the two germline ends. Germline V gene data show CDR1 as SGHNT and CDR2 as YYREEE (reference sequence).

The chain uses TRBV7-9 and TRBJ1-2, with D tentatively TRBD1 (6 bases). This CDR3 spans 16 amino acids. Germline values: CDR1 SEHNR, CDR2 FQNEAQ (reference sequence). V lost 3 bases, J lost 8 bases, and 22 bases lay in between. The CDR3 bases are TGTGCCAGCAGCTTTAGAGTGACAGGCCGATTAACAGGCTACACCTTC. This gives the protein CASSFRVTGRLTGYTF.

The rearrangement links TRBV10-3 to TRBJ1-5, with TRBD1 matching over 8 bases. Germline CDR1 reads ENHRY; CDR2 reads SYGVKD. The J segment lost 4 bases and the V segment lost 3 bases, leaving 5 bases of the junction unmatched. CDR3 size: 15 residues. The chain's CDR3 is CAISDRQGQNQPQHF. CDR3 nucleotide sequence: TGTGCCATCAGTGATCGACAGGGGCAGAATCAGCCCCAGCATTTT.

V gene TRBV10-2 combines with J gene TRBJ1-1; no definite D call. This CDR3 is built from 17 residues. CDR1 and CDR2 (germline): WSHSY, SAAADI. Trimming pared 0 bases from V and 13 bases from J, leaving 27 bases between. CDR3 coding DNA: TGCGCCAGCAGTGAGTCGAGCCGGCAGCCCAAAGGGTTGAAGGGTTTCTTT. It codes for CASSESSRQPKGLKGFF.

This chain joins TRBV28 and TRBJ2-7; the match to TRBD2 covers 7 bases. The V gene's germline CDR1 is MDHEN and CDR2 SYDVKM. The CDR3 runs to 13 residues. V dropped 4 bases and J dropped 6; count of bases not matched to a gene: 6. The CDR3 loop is CASSWGAGTEQYF. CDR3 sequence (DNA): TGTGCCAGCAGTTGGGGAGCGGGAACCGAGCAGTACTTC.